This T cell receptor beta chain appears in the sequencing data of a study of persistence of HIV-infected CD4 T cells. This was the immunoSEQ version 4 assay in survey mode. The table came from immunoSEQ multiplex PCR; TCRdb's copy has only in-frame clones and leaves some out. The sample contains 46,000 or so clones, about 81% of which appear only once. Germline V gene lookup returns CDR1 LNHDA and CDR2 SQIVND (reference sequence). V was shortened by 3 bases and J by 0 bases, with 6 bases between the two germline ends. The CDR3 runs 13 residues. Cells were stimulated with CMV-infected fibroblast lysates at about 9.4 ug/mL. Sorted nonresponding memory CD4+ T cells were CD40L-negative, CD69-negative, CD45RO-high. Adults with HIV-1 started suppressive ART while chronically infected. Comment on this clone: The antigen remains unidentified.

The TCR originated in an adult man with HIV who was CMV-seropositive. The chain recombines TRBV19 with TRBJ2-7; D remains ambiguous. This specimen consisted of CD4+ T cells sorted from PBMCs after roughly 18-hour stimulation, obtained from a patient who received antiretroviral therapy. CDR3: CASSITRSYEQYF. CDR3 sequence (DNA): TGTGCCAGTAGTATCACACGCTCCTACGAGCAGTACTTC.